This T cell receptor (beta chain) appears in the sequencing data of a study of cytotoxic CD8 clonotypes in ibrutinib-treated CLL. Broader study findings: Clonality measured at baseline exceeded age-matched healthy donors, tracking circulating CD8+ T-cell counts. The study found clonality rose at ibrutinib response, then fell toward baseline at progression.

This clone showed up just a few times. The antigen is unknown. This CDR3 has 14 amino acids. Some clones are missing from TCRdb's copy, which holds only in-frame ones; the method was immunoSEQ multiplex PCR. There are around 150,000 clones in the sample; over 75% occur only once, and approximately 7.6% lies in the top ten. The chain combines TRBV21-1 with TRBJ1-1. TRBV21-1 is shown as a pseudogene. The specimen was PBMCs, collected after 36 months of ibrutinib treatment. This TCR was sampled from a human donor with chronic lymphocytic leukemia. CDR3 amino acids: CASSKGGRSAEAFF. CDR3 DNA sequence: TGTGCCAGCAGCAAGGGGGGCCGATCGGCTGAAGCTTTCTTT.